The present entry profiles one TCR beta chain with its context. TCRdb ran MiXCR on the RT-PCR reads and lists one entry per CDR3 protein. The table has roughly 540,000 distinct CDR3 sequences, roughly 23% seen once. This sample was taken from a study of response to subunit inactivated influenza vaccine. CDR3 length: 14 residues. CDR1 SGHAT and CDR2 FQNNGV come from the germline V gene. V was cut by 2 bases and J by 3 bases, with 11 bases left in between. The sample was also reused in another study, on T cells expressing NK-cell markers. From that study: UMIs were included in TCR beta cDNA generated by 5'RACE template switching.

The material sequenced was CD4+ T cells sorted from PBMCs, taken 11 to 12 days after vaccination. The chain links TRBV11-2 to TRBJ2-7; D is perhaps TRBD1 (5 bases). This sequence originates from a man aged 50 to 60 who received an inactivated influenza vaccine. The CDR3 DNA follows: TGTGCCAGCAGCTTAATAGTACAGGTCTACGAGCAGTACTTC. Its protein product is CASSLIVQVYEQYF. Together with reference TRBV11-2 and TRBJ2-7, the CDR3 gives the full variable domain: EAGVAQSPRYKIIEKRQSVAFWCNPISGHATLYWYQQILGQGPKLLIQFQNNGVVDDSQLPKDRFSAERLKGVDSTLKIQPAKLEDSAVYLCASSLIVQVYEQYFGPGTRLTVT.